This T cell receptor beta chain was obtained from a study of blood T cell repertoires in COVID-19. Study in general: The cDNA or gDNA used as material had been derived from T cells, B-cell-depleted T cells, or PBMCs.

In the original analysis: Scientists estimated how many nucleated cells there were by amplifying reference gene primers. Clones were read by immunoSEQ multiplex PCR, and TCRdb kept only the in-frame ones, dropping some. The DNA gave D and trimming, while V, J and clone size come from that table. The sample includes tens of thousands of clones, around 70% of them seen just once. Sample: peripheral blood. The sequence derives from a woman in her seventies with acute or convalescent COVID-19.

CDR3 residues: CASSARGDSFSNQPQHF. As DNA, the CDR3 is TGTGCCAGCAGTGCCAGAGGTGACAGTTTTAGCAATCAGCCCCAGCATTTT. The rearrangement uses TRBV6-1 and TRBJ1-5; D might be TRBD1 (5 bases). CDR1 MNHNS and CDR2 SASEGT come from the germline V gene. This CDR3 contains 17 residues. V was trimmed by 4 bases and J by 0 bases, leaving 16 bases between them.